This T cell receptor beta chain comes out of a study of breast tumors, draining lymph nodes, adjacent tissues. Study observations and caveats: Compared with basal-like, luminal-like tumors shared significantly more repertoire with nontumor tissue. Tumor TCR diversity was below lymph nodes but above nontumor tissue. Tumor T cell lymph node origin was a supported hypothesis, not proven. Findings are consistent with lymph node origin and intratumoral expansion of most tumor T cells.

The lymph nodes were axillary draining lymph nodes from breast cancer patients. TCRdb called the multiplex PCR reads again in MiXCR, with one record for every CDR3 protein. The table includes around 190,000 distinct CDR3 sequences, roughly a third detected once. The V and J ends lost 1 base and 3 bases respectively, with 4 bases between them. This CDR3 has 12 residues. CDR1 SNHLY and CDR2 FYNNEI come from the germline V gene. This clonotype was recorded at least ten times. Its antigen is currently unknown. The sample was axillary lymph node tissue. The gene calls are TRBV2 and TRBJ2-7; D ambiguous. The sequence came from a female donor with breast cancer. Some clones in this sample may be carry-over from other donors' samples. The chain's CDR3 is CASSEENYEQYF. Written as DNA, the CDR3 is TGTGCCAGCAGTGAAGAAAACTACGAGCAGTACTTC.